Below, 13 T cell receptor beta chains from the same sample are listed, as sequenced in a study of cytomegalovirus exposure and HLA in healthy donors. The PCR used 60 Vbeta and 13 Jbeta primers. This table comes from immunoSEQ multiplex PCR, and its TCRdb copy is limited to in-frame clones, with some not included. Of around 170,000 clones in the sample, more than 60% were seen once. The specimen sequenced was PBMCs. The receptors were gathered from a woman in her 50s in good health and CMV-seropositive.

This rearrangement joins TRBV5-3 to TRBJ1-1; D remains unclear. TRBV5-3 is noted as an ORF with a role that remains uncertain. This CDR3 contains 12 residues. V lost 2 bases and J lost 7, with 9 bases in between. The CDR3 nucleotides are TGTGCCAGAAGCTTCCCTTCGGGTGAAGCTTTCTTT. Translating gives CARSFPSGEAFF.

CDR3 residues: CASSVRTGPSYEQYF. In DNA form, the CDR3 reads TGTGCCAGCAGCGTACGGACAGGGCCCTCCTACGAGCAGTACTTC. This chain connects TRBV9 to TRBJ2-7; TRBD1 aligns across 8 bases. The CDR3 has 15 residues. Germline CDR1 reads SGDLS; CDR2 reads YYNGEE. V lost 1 base, J lost 0 bases, and 3 bases stayed unmatched.

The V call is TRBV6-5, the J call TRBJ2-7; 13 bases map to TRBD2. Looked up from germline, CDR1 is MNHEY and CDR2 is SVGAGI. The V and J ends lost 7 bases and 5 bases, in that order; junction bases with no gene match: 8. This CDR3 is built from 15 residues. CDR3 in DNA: TGTGCCAGCACTCCTGGGACTAGCGGGAACGACGAGCAGTACTTC. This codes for CASTPGTSGNDEQYF.

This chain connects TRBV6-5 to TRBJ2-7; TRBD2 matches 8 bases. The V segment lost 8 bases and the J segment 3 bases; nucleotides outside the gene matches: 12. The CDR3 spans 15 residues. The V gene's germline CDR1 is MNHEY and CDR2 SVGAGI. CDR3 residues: CASGGLAGEDYEQYF. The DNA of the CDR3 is TGTGCCAGCGGCGGTCTAGCGGGTGAGGACTACGAGCAGTACTTC.

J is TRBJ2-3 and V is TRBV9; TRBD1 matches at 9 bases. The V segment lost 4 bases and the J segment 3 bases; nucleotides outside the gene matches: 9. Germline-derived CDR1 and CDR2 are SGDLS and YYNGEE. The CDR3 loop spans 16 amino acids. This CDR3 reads CASSSWTGEGTDTQYF. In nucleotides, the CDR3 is TGTGCCAGCAGCTCGTGGACAGGGGAAGGGACAGATACGCAGTATTTT.

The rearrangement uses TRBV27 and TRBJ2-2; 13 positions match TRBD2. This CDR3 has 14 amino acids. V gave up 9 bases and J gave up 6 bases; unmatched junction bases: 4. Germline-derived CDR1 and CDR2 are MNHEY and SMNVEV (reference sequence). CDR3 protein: CASGTSGISGELFF. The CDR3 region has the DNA TGTGCCAGTGGGACTAGCGGGATCTCCGGGGAGCTGTTTTTT.

The CDR3 sequence is CASRGMPGLASNYEQYF. For the CDR3, the DNA is TGTGCCAGCAGGGGGATGCCGGGACTAGCTTCGAACTACGAGCAGTACTTC. The V and J genes are TRBV28 and TRBJ2-7; TRBD2 matches 9 bases. Germline CDR1 and CDR2: MDHEN and SYDVKM. The CDR3 covers 17 residues. The junction had 15 bases not matched to a gene; V was cut back by 6 bases and J by 3 bases.

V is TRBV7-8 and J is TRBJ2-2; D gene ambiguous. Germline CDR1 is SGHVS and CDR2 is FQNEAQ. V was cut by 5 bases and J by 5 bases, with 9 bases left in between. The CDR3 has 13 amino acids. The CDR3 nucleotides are TGTGCCAGCAGCCCGAGAGGTACCGGGGAGCTGTTTTTT. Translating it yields CASSPRGTGELFF.

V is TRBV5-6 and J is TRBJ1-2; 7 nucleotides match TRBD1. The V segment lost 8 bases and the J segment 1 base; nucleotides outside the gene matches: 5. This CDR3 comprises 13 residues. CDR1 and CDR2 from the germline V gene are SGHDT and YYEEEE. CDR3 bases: TGTGCCAGTTCGACAGGGATTAACTATGGCTACACCTTC. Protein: CASSTGINYGYTF.

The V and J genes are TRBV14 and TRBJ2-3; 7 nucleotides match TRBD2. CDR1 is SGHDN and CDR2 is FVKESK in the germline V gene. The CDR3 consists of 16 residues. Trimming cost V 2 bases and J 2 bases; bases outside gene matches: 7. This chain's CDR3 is CASSQLRSGNTDTQYF. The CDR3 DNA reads TGTGCCAGCAGCCAATTGAGGAGCGGGAACACAGATACGCAGTATTTT.

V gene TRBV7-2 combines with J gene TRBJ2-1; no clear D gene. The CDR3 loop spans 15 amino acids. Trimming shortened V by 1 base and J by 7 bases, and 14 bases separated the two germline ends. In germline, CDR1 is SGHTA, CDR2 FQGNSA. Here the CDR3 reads CASSLDYGTANEQFF. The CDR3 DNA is TGTGCCAGCAGCTTAGATTACGGCACAGCAAATGAGCAGTTCTTC.

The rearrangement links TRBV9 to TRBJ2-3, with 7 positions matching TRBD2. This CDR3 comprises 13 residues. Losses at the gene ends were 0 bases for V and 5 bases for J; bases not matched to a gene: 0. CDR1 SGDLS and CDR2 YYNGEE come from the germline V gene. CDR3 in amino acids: CASSVGEGDTQYF. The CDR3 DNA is TGTGCCAGCAGCGTAGGGGAGGGAGATACGCAGTATTTT.

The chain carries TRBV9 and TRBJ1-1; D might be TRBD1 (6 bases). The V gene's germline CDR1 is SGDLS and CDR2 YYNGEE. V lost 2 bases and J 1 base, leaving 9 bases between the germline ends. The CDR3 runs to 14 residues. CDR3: CASSVGGPNTEAFF. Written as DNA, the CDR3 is TGTGCCAGCAGCGTCGGGGGGCCGAACACTGAAGCTTTCTTT.